Listed here are 17 T cell receptor beta chains from one sample, sequenced in a study of Ad26.COV2.S vaccination and SARS-CoV-2 variants. This sample's treatment: some 20 received Ad26.COV2.S at low or high dose, single or two shots; roughly 5 received placebo; per-sample allocation not given. After the first vaccine or placebo injection, samples were drawn on day 63. TCRdb keeps only in-frame clones here, not all; method: immunoSEQ multiplex PCR. The table lists 410,000 or so clones, around 92% of them singletons. This sample comprised peripheral blood, obtained in a trial of Ad26.COV2.S vaccine versus placebo. These receptors all come from a person aged 18 to 65 who received the Ad26.COV2.S COVID-19 vaccine or a placebo.

J is TRBJ2-1 and V is TRBV9; a weak D match, TRBD2 (7 bases). This CDR3 has 15 residues. CDR1 and CDR2 (germline): SGDLS, YYNGEE. V lost 0 bases to trimming and J lost 7 bases, with 14 bases between them. The DNA for the CDR3 is TGTGCCAGCAGCGTAGACCCCGGGGGGCAGAATGAGCAGTTCTTC. It encodes CASSVDPGGQNEQFF.

V gene TRBV10-3 combines with J gene TRBJ2-1; D perhaps matches TRBD1 (5 bases). Germline values: CDR1 ENHRY, CDR2 SYGVKD. The ends were cut back, 0 bases at V and 10 bases at J, with 16 bases in the middle. The CDR3 is 15 amino acids. CDR3 sequence (DNA): TGTGCCATCAGTGAGTCAGGGGTCATGGGTACGGAGCAGTTCTTC. This codes for CAISESGVMGTEQFF.

The chain employs TRBV19 and TRBJ1-2, with D unresolved. The length of the CDR3 is 12 residues. Germline lookup yields CDR1 LNHDA and CDR2 SQIVND (reference sequence). V shed 1 base and J shed 3 bases, with 3 bases lying between them. CDR3 DNA sequence: TGTGCCAGTAGTATAGGCGACTATGGCTACACCTTC. It encodes CASSIGDYGYTF.

The V and J genes are TRBV13 and TRBJ2-7; D might be TRBD2 (7 bases). Trimming removed 0 bases from V and 0 bases from J, with 9 bases in between. The germline CDR1 and CDR2 sequences are PRHDT and FYEKMQ (reference sequence). The CDR3 extends over 15 amino acids. CDR3 sequence (DNA): TGTGCCAGCAGCTTAGGGGCGGGGGCCTCCTACGAGCAGTACTTC. It encodes CASSLGAGASYEQYF.

The genes are TRBV6-5 and TRBJ1-2; D possibly corresponds to TRBD1 (5 bases). This CDR3 spans 15 amino acids. Germline V gene data show CDR1 as MNHEY and CDR2 as SVGAGI. V was trimmed by 5 bases and J by 4 bases, leaving 17 bases between them. This CDR3 is CASSRPGHGVYGYTF. The CDR3 coding sequence is TGTGCCAGCAGTCGACCCGGACACGGAGTCTATGGCTACACCTTC.

The chain carries TRBV2 and TRBJ2-3, with a weak D call TRBD2 (8 bases). Germline V CDR1 and CDR2: SNHLY, FYNNEI. This CDR3 has 15 residues. Between the trimmed V and J ends, which lost 8 bases and 1 base, there was a span of 16 bases. The CDR3 DNA reads TGTGCCAGCGAGGGGGCAGCGGGGGGCACAGATACGCAGTATTTT. Translation: CASEGAAGGTDTQYF.

This clone has a single count. The rearrangement joins TRBV27 to TRBJ2-1, with D perhaps TRBD2 (5 bases). The length of the CDR3 is 16 residues. The germline V and J ends were trimmed by 2 bases and 0 bases, with 11 bases remaining between them. From germline, CDR1 is MNHEY and CDR2 SMNVEV (reference sequence). CDR3 nucleotides: TGTGCCAGCAGTTTACTGACGGGATCCTCCTACAATGAGCAGTTCTTC. Translated: CASSLLTGSSYNEQFF.

The rearrangement links TRBV7-2 to TRBJ2-1, with TRBD2 matching 9 bases. CDR3 length equals 16 residues. Unmatched junction bases numbered 6, after V lost 5 bases and J lost 1 base. CDR1 is SGHTA, CDR2 FQGNSA, per germline. CDR3 sequence (DNA): TGTGCCAGCAGCCCGGCGGCGGGGGGGTCCTACAATGAGCAGTTCTTC. Translation: CASSPAAGGSYNEQFF.

In this sample, this clone turned up a few times. CDR3 region: CASSQDLGGGAREQYF. The DNA of the CDR3 is TGCGCCAGCAGCCAAGATCTCGGCGGGGGGGCCCGGGAGCAGTACTTC. The chain couples TRBV4-1 to TRBJ2-7; 9 bases map to TRBD2. The V gene end was trimmed by 0 bases and the J gene end by 7 bases; junction bases not matched to a gene: 10. Germline V gives CDR1 MGHRA, CDR2 YSYEKL. This CDR3 has 16 amino acids.

The V call is TRBV4-1, the J call TRBJ1-5; 7 bases line up with TRBD1. Losses at the gene ends were 4 bases for V and 0 bases for J; bases not matched to a gene: 12. The CDR3 has 18 amino acids. CDR1 and CDR2 from the germline V gene are MGHRA and YSYEKL. CDR3 region: CASSRIQTGTVSNQPQHF. Here the CDR3 DNA reads TGCGCCAGCAGCCGGATTCAGACAGGGACTGTTAGCAATCAGCCCCAGCATTTT.

V is TRBV18 and J is TRBJ2-5; no clear D gene. V was shortened by 0 bases and J by 4 bases, with 6 bases between the two germline ends. This CDR3 has 13 amino acids. Germline V CDR1 and CDR2: KGHSH, LQKENI. Here the CDR3 DNA reads TGTGCCAGCTCACCACCGATTCGAGAGACCCAGTACTTC. Translation gives CASSPPIRETQYF.

The rearrangement joins TRBV24-1 to TRBJ2-1; TRBD2 agrees at 8 bases. V gave up 6 bases and J gave up 4 bases; unmatched junction bases: 7. The CDR3 length is 15 residues. Germline CDR1 and CDR2: KGHDR and SFDVKD. CDR3 region: CATSSGGSMYNEQFF. The CDR3 nucleotides are TGTGCCACCAGTAGCGGGGGCAGCATGTACAATGAGCAGTTCTTC.

The chain recombines TRBV10-3 with TRBJ2-5; tentative D call: TRBD1 (6 bases). The CDR3 has 13 amino acids. V lost 6 bases and J 3 bases, leaving 11 bases between the germline ends. Germline assignment: CDR1 ENHRY and CDR2 SYGVKD. CDR3 protein: CAISRTEKETQYF. CDR3 nucleotides: TGTGCCATCAGCCGGACAGAGAAAGAGACCCAGTACTTC.

CDR3 protein: CASSKGRDTMNTEAFF. CDR3 DNA sequence: TGTGCCAGTAGTAAGGGCAGGGACACCATGAACACTGAAGCTTTCTTT. The V and J genes are TRBV19 and TRBJ1-1, with D perhaps TRBD1 (6 bases). Trimming left V 4 bases short and J 0 bases short, with 15 bases between. This CDR3 is 16 amino acids long. Germline V lookup: CDR1 LNHDA, CDR2 SQIVND (reference sequence).

The rearrangement uses TRBV5-4 and TRBJ1-2; 7 bases agree with TRBD1. The CDR3 totals 11 residues. V was clipped by 7 bases and J by 8 bases; unmatched bases: 5. Germline CDR1 SGHNT, CDR2 YYREEE (reference sequence). The CDR3 here is CASRQGKGYTF. CDR3 coding DNA: TGTGCCAGCCGACAGGGTAAGGGCTACACCTTC.

This chain connects TRBV28 to TRBJ1-4, with no clear D. CDR3 size: 15 residues. Germline-derived CDR1 and CDR2 are MDHEN and SYDVKM. V was pared by 4 bases and J by 4 bases, with 13 bases between. The CDR3 loop is CASSSPSILNEKLFF. The DNA of the CDR3 is TGTGCCAGCAGTTCCCCTTCGATCCTTAATGAAAAACTGTTTTTT.

A few counts support this clone. The chain employs TRBV19 and TRBJ2-1; 10 nucleotides align to TRBD1. With V trimmed by 6 bases and J by 4 bases, 9 bases remained unmatched. The CDR3 totals 16 residues. The germline gives CDR1 LNHDA, CDR2 SQIVND (reference sequence). In DNA, the CDR3 is TGTGCCAGTAGACGAGGGGACAGGGGTCTTTACAATGAGCAGTTCTTC. Encoded protein: CASRRGDRGLYNEQFF.